This T cell receptor (beta chain) was recovered during a study of blood T cell repertoires in COVID-19. Study-wide context: Sources were T cells, B-cell-depleted T cells, or PBMCs; the material itself was cDNA or gDNA.

In this sample, this clone turned up many times. Clones were read by immunoSEQ multiplex PCR, and TCRdb kept only the in-frame ones, dropping some. The sample lists over 150,000 clones; around 79% were seen once. The CDR3 runs to 10 residues. V lost 3 bases to trimming and J lost 10 bases, with 6 bases between them. The V gene's germline CDR1 is MNHNS and CDR2 SASEGT. The TCR sequence derives from a man at least 80 years old with acute or convalescent COVID-19. The chain joins TRBV6-1 to TRBJ1-2; D remains ambiguous. The source material was peripheral blood. The CDR3 coding sequence is TGTGCCAGCAGTGATATCCCCTACACCTTC. Translated, it gives CASSDIPYTF.